Described below is a single TCR beta chain sequence and its context. The antigen it recognizes is unknown. There are no base qualities to consult, and no much larger clone falls within one base. This sample was included in a study of blood T cell repertoires in COVID-19 (dated by TCRdb to about 2020). Concerning the study at large: Samples from collaborators originated in the United States, Italy and Spain and spanned both the acute and convalescent phases of COVID-19. The material from the prospective study consisted of cDNA or gDNA derived from T cells, B-cell-depleted T cells, or PBMCs. Subjects who had been exposed to COVID-19, were actively infected with it, or had recovered from it provided the deeply sampled blood TCRbeta repertoires that made up the dataset. Samples came from the ongoing ImmuneRACE study (first 160 participants) plus 1,254 subjects from 6 global collaborators. Where available, HLA class I and class II types were obtained from metadata supplied by the sample provider rather than from assay-based typing. Sample metadata almost always included a de-identified subject ID, COVID-19 status, age in years and sex. The repertoires were released in a freely available public database meant as a resource for research on the immune response to SARS-CoV-2.

What the authors observed across the whole study: The quantity of clinical and demographic metadata differed by source and by participant and was supplied without curation.

TCRbeta CDR3 regions were amplified from genomic DNA by means of the immunoSEQ Assay, a bias-controlled multiplex PCR. As for how the authors treated the data: The number of nucleated cells in each sample was estimated from the amplification of reference gene primers within the assay. To quantify the absolute abundance of each unique TCRbeta CDR3 rearrangement, sequence reads were collapsed and filtered. For each sample, productive Simpson clonality was calculated as the square root of Simpson's diversity index across productive rearrangements. What TCRdb holds here is the immuneACCESS table cut down to in-frame rearrangements. Part of the clones is not present; checked against another copy, under half of the missing clones reflect an unresolved V gene, and the others are unexplained. The V and J calls and clone size come from that table; D and trimming were worked out from the DNA. This sample gives roughly 30,000 clones in total; approximately 83% of them show up just once. The ten biggest clones cover roughly a quarter of the sample.

Each collaborating institution followed its own protocols to collect whole blood in K2EDTA tubes. For TCRbeta analysis, collaborators shipped samples as frozen whole blood, isolated PBMCs, or DNA extracted from either of those sample types. The sequence was obtained from a human donor in a cohort sampled during active COVID-19. Sequencing input: peripheral blood.

The DNA reads TGTGCCAGCAGTTACTCGCGGACAGGGAACACTGAAGCTTTCTTT. This gives the protein CASSYSRTGNTEAFF. Here the chain combines TRBV6-5 and TRBJ1-1, with TRBD1 matching 7 junction bases. Per the germline V gene, MNHEY is the CDR1 and SVGAGI is the CDR2. The CDR3 spans 15 residues, from the cysteine through the phenylalanine. The only DNA kept is the CDR3, 45 bases in frame from the first base. For this chain, trimming is 0 bases at the V end and 1 base at the J end, and the number of junction bases without a gene match is 2.